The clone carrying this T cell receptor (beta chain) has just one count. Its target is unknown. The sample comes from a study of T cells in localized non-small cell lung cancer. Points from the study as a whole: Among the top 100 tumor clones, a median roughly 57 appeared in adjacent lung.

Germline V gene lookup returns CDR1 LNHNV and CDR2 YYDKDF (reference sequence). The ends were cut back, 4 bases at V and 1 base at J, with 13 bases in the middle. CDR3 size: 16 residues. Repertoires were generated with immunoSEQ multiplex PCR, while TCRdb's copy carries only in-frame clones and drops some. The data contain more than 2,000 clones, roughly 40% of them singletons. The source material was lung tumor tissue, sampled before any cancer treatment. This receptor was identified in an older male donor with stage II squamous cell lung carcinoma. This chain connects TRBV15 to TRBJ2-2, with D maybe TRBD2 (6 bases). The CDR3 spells CATSKWGGQNTGELFF. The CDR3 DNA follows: TGTGCCACCAGCAAGTGGGGAGGCCAGAACACCGGGGAGCTGTTTTTT.